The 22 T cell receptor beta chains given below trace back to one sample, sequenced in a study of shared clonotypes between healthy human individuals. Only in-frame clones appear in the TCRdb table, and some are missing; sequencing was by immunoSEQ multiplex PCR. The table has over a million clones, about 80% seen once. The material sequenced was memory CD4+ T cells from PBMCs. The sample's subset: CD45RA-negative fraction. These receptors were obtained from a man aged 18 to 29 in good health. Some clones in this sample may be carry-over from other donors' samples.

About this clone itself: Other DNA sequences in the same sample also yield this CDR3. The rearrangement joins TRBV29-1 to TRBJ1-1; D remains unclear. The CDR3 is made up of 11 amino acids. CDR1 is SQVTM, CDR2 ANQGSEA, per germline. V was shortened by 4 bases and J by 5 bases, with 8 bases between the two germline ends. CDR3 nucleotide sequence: TGCAGCGTTGTGGGTGGAACTGAAGCTTTCTTT. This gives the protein CSVVGGTEAFF.

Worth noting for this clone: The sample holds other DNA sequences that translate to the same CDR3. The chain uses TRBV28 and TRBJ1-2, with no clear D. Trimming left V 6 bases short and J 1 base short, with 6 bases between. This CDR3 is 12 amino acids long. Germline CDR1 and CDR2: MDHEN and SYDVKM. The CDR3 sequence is CASSSNNYGYTF. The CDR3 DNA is TGTGCCAGCAGCTCGAATAACTATGGCTACACCTTC.

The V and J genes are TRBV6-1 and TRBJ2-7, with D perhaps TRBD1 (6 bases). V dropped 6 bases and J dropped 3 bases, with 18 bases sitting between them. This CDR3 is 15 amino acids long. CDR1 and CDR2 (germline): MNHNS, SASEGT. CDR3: CASRAEAAGVYEQYF. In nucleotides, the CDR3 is TGTGCCAGCAGGGCGGAGGCAGCAGGGGTCTACGAGCAGTACTTC.

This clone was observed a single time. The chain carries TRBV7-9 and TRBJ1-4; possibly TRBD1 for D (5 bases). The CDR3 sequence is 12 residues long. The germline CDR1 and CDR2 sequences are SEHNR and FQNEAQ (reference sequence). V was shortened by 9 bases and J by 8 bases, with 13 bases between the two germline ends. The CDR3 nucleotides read TGTGCCAGTCAAGGGGTTGGGGAAAAACTGTTTTTT. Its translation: CASQGVGEKLFF.

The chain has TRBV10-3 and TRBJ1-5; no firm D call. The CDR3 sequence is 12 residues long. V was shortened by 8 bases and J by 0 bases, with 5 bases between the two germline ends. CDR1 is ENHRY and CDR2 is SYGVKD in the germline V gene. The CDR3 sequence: CAIADSNQPQHF. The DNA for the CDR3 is TGTGCCATCGCGGATAGCAATCAGCCCCAGCATTTT.

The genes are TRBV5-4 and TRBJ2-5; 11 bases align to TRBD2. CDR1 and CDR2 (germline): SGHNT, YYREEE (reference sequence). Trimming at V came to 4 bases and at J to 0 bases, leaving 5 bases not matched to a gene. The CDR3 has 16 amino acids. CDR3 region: CASSALAGGYQETQYF. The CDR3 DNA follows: TGTGCCAGCAGCGCCTTAGCGGGAGGGTACCAAGAGACCCAGTACTTC.

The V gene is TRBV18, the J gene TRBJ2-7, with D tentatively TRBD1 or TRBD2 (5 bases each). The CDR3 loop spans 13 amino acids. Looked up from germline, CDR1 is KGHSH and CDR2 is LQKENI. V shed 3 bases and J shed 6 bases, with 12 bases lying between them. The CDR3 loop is CASSPRDPSEQYF. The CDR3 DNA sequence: TGTGCCAGCTCACCCCGGGACCCCTCCGAGCAGTACTTC.

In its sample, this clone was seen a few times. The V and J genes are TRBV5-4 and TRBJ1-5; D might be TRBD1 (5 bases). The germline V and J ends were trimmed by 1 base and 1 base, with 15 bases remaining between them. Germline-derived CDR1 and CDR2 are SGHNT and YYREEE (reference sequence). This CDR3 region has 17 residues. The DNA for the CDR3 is TGTGCCAGCAGCTTGTTTCTTCCGGGACGGAGCAATCAGCCCCAGCATTTT. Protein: CASSLFLPGRSNQPQHF.

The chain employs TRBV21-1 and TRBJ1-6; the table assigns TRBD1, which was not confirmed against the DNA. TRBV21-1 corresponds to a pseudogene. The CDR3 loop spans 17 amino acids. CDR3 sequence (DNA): TGTGCCAGCAGCAGAAAGACAGGGAGCTCCTATAATTCACCCCTCCACTTT. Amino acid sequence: CASSRKTGSSYNSPLHF.

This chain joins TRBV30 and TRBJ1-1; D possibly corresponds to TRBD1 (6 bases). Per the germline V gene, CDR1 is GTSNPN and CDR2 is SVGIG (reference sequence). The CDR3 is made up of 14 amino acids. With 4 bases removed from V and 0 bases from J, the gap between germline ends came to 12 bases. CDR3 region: CAWIRGFMNTEAFF. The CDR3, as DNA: TGTGCCTGGATAAGGGGGTTCATGAACACTGAAGCTTTCTTT.

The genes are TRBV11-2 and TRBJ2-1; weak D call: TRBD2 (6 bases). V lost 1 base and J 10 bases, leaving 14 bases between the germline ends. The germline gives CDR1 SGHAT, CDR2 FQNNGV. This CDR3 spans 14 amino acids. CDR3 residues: CASSLVGGPWEQFF. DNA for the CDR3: TGTGCCAGCAGCTTAGTGGGAGGTCCTTGGGAGCAGTTCTTC.

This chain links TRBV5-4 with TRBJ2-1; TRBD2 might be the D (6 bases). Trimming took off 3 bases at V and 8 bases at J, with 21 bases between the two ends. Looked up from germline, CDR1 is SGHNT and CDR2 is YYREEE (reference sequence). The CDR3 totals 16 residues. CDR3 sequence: CASSWRVDPLTDEQFF. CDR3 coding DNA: TGTGCCAGCAGCTGGAGGGTGGACCCACTCACCGATGAGCAGTTCTTC.

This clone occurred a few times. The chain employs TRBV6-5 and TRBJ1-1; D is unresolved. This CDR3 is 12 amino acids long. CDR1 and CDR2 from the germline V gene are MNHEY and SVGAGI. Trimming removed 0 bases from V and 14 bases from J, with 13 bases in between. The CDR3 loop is CASSYSNRLEFF. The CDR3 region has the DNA TGTGCCAGCAGTTACTCGAATAGATTAGAGTTCTTT.

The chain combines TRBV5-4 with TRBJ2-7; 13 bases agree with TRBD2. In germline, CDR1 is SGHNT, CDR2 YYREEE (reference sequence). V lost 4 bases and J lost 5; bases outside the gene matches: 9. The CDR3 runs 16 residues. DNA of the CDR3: TGTGCCAGCAGCCCCGGGACTAGCGGGGCGCCCCACGAGCAGTACTTC. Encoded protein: CASSPGTSGAPHEQYF.

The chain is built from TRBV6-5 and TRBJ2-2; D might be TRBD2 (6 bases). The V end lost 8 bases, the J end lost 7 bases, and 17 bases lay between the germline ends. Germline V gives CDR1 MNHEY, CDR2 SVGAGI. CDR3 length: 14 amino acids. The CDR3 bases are TGTGCCAGCCGTAGCCCCCGGGAGAGCGGGGAGCTGTTTTTT. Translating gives CASRSPRESGELFF.

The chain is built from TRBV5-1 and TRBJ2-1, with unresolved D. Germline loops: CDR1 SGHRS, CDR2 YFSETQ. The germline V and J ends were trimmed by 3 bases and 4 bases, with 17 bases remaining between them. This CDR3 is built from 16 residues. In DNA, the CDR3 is TGCGCCAGCAGCTCCCGAGCAGGCGCCGCATACAATGAGCAGTTCTTC. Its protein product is CASSSRAGAAYNEQFF.

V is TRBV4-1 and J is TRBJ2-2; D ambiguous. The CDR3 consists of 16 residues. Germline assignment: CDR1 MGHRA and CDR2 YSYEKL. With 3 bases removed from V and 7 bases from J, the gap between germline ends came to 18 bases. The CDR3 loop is CASSHPDSARRGELFF. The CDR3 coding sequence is TGCGCCAGCAGCCACCCCGACTCCGCCAGGCGCGGGGAGCTGTTTTTT.

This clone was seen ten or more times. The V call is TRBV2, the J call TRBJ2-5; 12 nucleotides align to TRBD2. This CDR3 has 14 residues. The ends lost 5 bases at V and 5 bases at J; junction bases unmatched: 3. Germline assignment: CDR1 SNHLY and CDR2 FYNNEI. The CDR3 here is CASSLAGGGETQYF. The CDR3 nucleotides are TGTGCCAGCAGTCTAGCGGGAGGGGGGGAGACCCAGTACTTC. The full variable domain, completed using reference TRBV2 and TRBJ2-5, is EPEVTQTPSHQVTQMGQEVILRCVPISNHLYFYWYRQILGQKVEFLVSFYNNEISEKSEIFDDQFSVERPDGSNFTLKIRSTKLEDSAMYFCASSLAGGGETQYFGPGTRLLVL.

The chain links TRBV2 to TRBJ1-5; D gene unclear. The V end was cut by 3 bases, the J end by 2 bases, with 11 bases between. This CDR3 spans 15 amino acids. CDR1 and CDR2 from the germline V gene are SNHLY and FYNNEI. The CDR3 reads CASSDDSRGNQPQHF. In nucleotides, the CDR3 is TGTGCCAGCAGTGATGATTCCCGAGGCAATCAGCCCCAGCATTTT. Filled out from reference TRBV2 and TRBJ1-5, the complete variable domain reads EPEVTQTPSHQVTQMGQEVILRCVPISNHLYFYWYRQILGQKVEFLVSFYNNEISEKSEIFDDQFSVERPDGSNFTLKIRSTKLEDSAMYFCASSDDSRGNQPQHFGDGTRLSIL.

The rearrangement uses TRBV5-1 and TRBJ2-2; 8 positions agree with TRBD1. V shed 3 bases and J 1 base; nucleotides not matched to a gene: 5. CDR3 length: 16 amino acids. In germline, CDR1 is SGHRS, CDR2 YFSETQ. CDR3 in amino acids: CASSSDRDGNTGELFF. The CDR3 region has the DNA TGCGCCAGCAGCTCGGACAGGGACGGGAACACCGGGGAGCTGTTTTTT.

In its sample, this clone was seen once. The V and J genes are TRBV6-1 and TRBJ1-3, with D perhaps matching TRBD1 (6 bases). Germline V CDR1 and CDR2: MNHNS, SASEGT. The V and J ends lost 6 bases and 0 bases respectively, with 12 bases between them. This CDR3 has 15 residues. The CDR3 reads CASRVGGVSGNTIYF. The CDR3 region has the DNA TGTGCCAGCAGGGTCGGGGGCGTCTCTGGAAACACCATATATTTT.

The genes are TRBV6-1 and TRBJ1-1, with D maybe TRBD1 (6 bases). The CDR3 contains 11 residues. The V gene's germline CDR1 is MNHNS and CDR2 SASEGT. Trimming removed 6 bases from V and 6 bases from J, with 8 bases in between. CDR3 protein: CASRQGPEAFF. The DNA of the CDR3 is TGTGCCAGCAGACAGGGCCCTGAAGCTTTCTTT.